The present T cell receptor (beta chain) was sequenced within a study of blood T cell repertoires in COVID-19. Study as a whole: The origin of the acute and convalescent COVID-19 samples was the United States, Italy and Spain. T cells, B-cell-depleted T cells, or PBMCs provided the cDNA or gDNA that served as material.

This clone was seen just once. Per the study methods: The assay estimated nucleated cells by amplifying reference gene primers. Produced via immunoSEQ multiplex PCR; TCRdb's table is partial and in-frame only. For V, J and clone size, that table is used; D and trimming come from the DNA. The data hold tens of thousands of clones, with roughly 80% observed a single time. Between the trimmed V and J ends, which lost 3 bases and 5 bases, there was a span of 6 bases. Germline loops: CDR1 LNHDA, CDR2 SQIVND (reference sequence). The CDR3 spans 12 residues. This chain uses TRBV19 with TRBJ2-3, with D possibly matching TRBD2 (5 bases). Sequenced input: peripheral blood. This clonotype was obtained from a man of 80 years or more with active or convalescent COVID-19. The DNA of the CDR3 is TGTGCCAGTAGTATTGGGAGAGATACGCAGTATTTT. Its protein product is CASSIGRDTQYF.